Each of the 12 T cell receptor beta chains below was sequenced from the same sample in a study of CD8 T cells in ankylosing spondylitis. One entry per CDR3 protein, called by TCRdb with MiXCR from the 5' RACE reads. This table has some 140,000 distinct CDR3 sequences, roughly 8% appearing once. Sequenced input: synovial fluid, either unsorted or a sorted T cell fraction (not recorded which). The receptors were gathered from a male donor with ankylosing spondylitis.

This clonotype was detected ten times or more. The genes are TRBV20-1 and TRBJ1-5, with D possibly being TRBD1 (5 bases). In germline, CDR1 is DFQATT, CDR2 SNEGSKA (reference sequence). The CDR3 has 13 amino acids. Trimming removed 1 base from V and 14 bases from J, with 18 bases in between. CDR3 residues: CSARVLREGSEHF. The CDR3 nucleotides read TGCAGTGCTAGAGTCCTCAGGGAGGGCTCGGAGCATTTT.

This clonotype was detected only a few times. J is TRBJ2-1 and V is TRBV20-1; D is perhaps TRBD1 (6 bases). This CDR3 spans 13 amino acids. CDR1 and CDR2 (germline): DFQATT, SNEGSKA (reference sequence). CDR3 nucleotide sequence: TGCAGCGCCCGGGACATAATTTTGAATGAGCAGTTCTTC. It translates to CSARDIILNEQFF.

This clonotype was counted many times. The rearrangement links TRBV7-2 to TRBJ1-5; D unclear. V was trimmed by 4 bases and J by 7 bases, leaving 14 bases between them. Germline V gene sequence: CDR1 SGHTA, CDR2 FQGNSA. The CDR3 contains 14 residues. The CDR3 DNA reads as TGTGCCAGCAGCTCCAACTTGGACCTACAGCCCCAGCATTTT. Translation: CASSSNLDLQPQHF.

This chain uses TRBV5-5 with TRBJ2-1; 7 bases match TRBD1. V lost 4 bases to trimming and J lost 0 bases; unmatched junction nucleotides: 7. Germline-derived CDR1 and CDR2 are SGHKS and YYEKEE (reference sequence). CDR3 length: 16 residues. The CDR3 DNA sequence: TGTGCCAGCAGCGGACAGGCCCTTCGCTCCTACAATGAGCAGTTCTTC. Amino acids: CASSGQALRSYNEQFF.

This clonotype was seen many times. The rearrangement joins TRBV28 to TRBJ1-4; 9 nucleotides agree with TRBD1. This CDR3 is 15 amino acids long. Germline loops: CDR1 MDHEN, CDR2 SYDVKM. The junction had 3 bases not matched to a gene; V was cut back by 3 bases and J by 4 bases. The DNA for the CDR3 is TGTGCCAGCAGTTTCGGACAGGGGAATAATGAAAAACTGTTTTTT. It yields the protein CASSFGQGNNEKLFF.

This clonotype was seen ten or more times. The rearrangement uses TRBV20-1 and TRBJ1-3; D is unclear. CDR1 is DFQATT, CDR2 SNEGSKA, per germline (reference sequence). CDR3 size: 14 residues. V lost 0 bases, J lost 7 bases, and 13 bases lay in between. The chain's CDR3 is CSARDFRDGNTIYF. DNA of the CDR3: TGCAGTGCTAGAGATTTCCGGGATGGGAACACCATATATTTT.

V usage is TRBV27 and J usage is TRBJ2-1; 10 bases fit TRBD2. Per the germline V gene, CDR1 is MNHEY and CDR2 is SMNVEV (reference sequence). J lost 4 bases, V lost 5 bases, and 8 bases had no gene match. This CDR3 is 16 amino acids long. For the CDR3, the DNA is TGTGCCAGCAGTCCTCGAGGGACTAGCGTTTACAATGAGCAGTTCTTC. This translates into CASSPRGTSVYNEQFF.

V usage is TRBV12-3 or TRBV12-4 and J usage is TRBJ2-7, with D uncertain. Trimming cost V 6 bases and J 6 bases, with 9 bases left between them. This CDR3 spans 11 amino acids. The CDR3 bases are TGTGCCAGCAGAGCACAAATCGAGCAGTACTTC. Its protein is CASRAQIEQYF.

V and J are TRBV7-2 and TRBJ1-1, with 9 bases aligning to TRBD1. V lost 5 bases, J lost 4 bases, and 8 bases stayed unmatched. Germline CDR1 reads SGHTA; CDR2 reads FQGNSA. The CDR3 contains 15 residues. CDR3 loop: CASSGHRGLVTEAFF. The CDR3 DNA follows: TGTGCCAGCAGCGGTCACAGGGGGCTTGTCACTGAAGCTTTCTTT.

This chain connects TRBV2 to TRBJ1-4; D uncertain. Germline CDR1 and CDR2: SNHLY and FYNNEI. This CDR3 contains 13 residues. Trimming removed 8 bases from V and 5 bases from J, with 12 bases in between. The CDR3, as DNA: TGTGCCAGCTCCGGACCCGACAATGAAAAACTGTTTTTT. This codes for CASSGPDNEKLFF.

The gene calls are TRBV7-2 and TRBJ2-3, with 9 bases identical to TRBD1. Trimming at V came to 3 bases and at J to 7 bases, leaving 5 bases not matched to a gene. Per germline, CDR1 SGHTA and CDR2 FQGNSA. This CDR3 comprises 14 residues. As DNA, the CDR3 is TGTGCCAGCAGCTTCGGGACAGGGAGGTATACGCAGTATTTT. Protein sequence: CASSFGTGRYTQYF.

This clonotype was seen repeatedly, ten times or more. V is TRBV7-2 and J is TRBJ2-2, with TRBD1 matching 8 bases. Trimming cost V 5 bases and J 5 bases; bases outside gene matches: 13. The CDR3 is made up of 17 amino acids. Germline V lookup: CDR1 SGHTA, CDR2 FQGNSA. As DNA, the CDR3 is TGTGCCAGCAGCCTTACACCGGACAGGGCGAGAACCGGGGAGCTGTTTTTT. Amino acids: CASSLTPDRARTGELFF.